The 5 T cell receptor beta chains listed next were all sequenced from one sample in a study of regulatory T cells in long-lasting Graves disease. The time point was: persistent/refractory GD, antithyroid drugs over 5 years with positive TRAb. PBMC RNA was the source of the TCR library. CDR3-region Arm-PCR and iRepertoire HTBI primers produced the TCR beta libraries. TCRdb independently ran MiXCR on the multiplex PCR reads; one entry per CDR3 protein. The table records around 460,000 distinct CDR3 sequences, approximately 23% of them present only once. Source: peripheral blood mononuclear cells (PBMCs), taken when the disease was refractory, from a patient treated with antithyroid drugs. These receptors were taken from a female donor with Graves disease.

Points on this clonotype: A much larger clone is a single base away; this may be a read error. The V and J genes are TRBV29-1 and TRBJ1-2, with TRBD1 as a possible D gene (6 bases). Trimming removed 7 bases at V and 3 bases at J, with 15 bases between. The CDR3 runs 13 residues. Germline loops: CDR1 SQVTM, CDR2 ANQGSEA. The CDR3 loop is CSAGGPTDYGYTF. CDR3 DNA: TGCAGCGCCGGGGGGCCGACGGACTATGGCTACACCTTC.

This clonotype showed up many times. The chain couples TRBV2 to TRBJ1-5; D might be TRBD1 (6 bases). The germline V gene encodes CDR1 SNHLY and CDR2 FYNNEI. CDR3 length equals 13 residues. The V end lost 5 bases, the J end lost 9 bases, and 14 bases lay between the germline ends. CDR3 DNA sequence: TGTGCCAGCAGTATGTCAGGGGCCGGGCCCCAGCATTTT. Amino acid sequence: CASSMSGAGPQHF.

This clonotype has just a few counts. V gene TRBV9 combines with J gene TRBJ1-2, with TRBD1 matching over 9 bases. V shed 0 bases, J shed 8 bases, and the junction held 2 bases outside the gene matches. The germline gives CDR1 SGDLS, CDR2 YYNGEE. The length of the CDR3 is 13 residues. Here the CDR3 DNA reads TGTGCCAGCAGCGTAGGGGACAGGGTCGGCTACACCTTC. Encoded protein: CASSVGDRVGYTF.

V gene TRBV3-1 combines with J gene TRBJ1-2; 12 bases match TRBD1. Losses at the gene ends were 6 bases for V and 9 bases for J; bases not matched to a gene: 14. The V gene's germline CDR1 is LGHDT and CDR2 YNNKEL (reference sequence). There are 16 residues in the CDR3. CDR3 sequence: CASSRKGQGAQGRYTF. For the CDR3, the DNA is TGTGCCAGCAGTCGCAAGGGACAGGGGGCGCAGGGCCGCTACACCTTC.

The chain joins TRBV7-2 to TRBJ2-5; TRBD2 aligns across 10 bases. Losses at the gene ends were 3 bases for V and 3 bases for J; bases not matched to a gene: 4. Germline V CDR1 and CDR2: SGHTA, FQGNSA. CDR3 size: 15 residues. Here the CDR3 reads CASSFNSGGEETQYF. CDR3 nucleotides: TGTGCCAGCAGCTTTAACAGCGGGGGGGAAGAGACCCAGTACTTC.